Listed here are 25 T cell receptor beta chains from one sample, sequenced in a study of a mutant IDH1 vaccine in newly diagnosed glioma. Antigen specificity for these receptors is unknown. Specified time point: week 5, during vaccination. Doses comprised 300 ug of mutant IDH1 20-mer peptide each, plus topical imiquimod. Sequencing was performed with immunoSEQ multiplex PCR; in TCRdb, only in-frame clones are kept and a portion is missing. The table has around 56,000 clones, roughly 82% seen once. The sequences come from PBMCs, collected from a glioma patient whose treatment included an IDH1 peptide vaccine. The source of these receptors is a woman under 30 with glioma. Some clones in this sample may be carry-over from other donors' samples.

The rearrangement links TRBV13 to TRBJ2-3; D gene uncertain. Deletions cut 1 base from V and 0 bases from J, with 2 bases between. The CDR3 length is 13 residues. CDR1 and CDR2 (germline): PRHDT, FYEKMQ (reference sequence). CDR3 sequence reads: CASSLESTDTQYF. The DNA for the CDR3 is TGTGCCAGCAGCTTAGAAAGCACAGATACGCAGTATTTT.

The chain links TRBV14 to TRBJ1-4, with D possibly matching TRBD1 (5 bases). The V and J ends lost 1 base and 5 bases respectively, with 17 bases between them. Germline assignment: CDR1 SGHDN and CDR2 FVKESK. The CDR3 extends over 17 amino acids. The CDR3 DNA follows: TGTGCCAGCAGCCAAGTGAACGAGGGGCCCTTCAATGAAAAACTGTTTTTT. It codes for CASSQVNEGPFNEKLFF.

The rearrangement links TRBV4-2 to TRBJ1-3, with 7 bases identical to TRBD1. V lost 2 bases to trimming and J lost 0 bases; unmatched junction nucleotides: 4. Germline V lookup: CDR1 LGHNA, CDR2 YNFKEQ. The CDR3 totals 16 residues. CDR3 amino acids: CASSQLGQLSGNTIYF. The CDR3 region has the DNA TGTGCCAGCAGCCAATTGGGACAGCTCTCTGGAAACACCATATATTTT.

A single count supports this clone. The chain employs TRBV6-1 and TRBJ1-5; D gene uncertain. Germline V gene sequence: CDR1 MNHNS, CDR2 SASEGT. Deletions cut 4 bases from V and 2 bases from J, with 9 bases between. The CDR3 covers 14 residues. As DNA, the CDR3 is TGTGCCAGCAGTGTAGGGCTGGGCAATCAGCCCCAGCATTTT. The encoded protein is CASSVGLGNQPQHF.

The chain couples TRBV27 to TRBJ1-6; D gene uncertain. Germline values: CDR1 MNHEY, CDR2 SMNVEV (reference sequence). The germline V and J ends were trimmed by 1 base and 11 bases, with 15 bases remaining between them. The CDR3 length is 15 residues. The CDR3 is CASSLLYGGEAPLHF. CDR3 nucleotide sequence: TGTGCCAGCAGTTTATTATACGGTGGGGAGGCACCCCTCCACTTT.

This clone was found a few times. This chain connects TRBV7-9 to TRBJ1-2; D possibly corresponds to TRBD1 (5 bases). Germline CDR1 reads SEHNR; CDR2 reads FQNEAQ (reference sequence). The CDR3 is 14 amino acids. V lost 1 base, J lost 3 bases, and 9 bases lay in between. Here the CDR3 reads CASSLVVGDYGYTF. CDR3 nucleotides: TGTGCCAGCAGCTTAGTCGTAGGGGACTATGGCTACACCTTC. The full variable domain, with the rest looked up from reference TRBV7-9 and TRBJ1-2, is DTGVSQNPRHKITKRGQNVTFRCDPISEHNRLYWYRQTLGQGPEFLTYFQNEAQLEKSRLLSDRFSAERPKGSFSTLEIQRTEQGDSAMYLCASSLVVGDYGYTFGSGTRLTVV.

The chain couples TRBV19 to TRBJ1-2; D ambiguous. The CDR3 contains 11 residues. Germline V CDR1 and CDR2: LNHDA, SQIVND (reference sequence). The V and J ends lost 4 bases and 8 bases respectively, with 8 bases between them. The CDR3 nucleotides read TGTGCCAGTAGTACTACAGTAGGCTACACCTTC. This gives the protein CASSTTVGYTF.

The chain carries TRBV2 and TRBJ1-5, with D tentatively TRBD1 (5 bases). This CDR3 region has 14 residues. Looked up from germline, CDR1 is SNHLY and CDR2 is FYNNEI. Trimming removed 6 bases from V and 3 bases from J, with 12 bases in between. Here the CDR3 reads CASRYRDLNQPQHF. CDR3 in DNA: TGTGCCAGCAGGTACCGGGACCTCAATCAGCCCCAGCATTTT.

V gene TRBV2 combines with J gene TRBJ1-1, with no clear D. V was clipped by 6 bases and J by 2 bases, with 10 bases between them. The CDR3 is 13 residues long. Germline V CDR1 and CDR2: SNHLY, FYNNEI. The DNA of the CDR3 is TGTGCCAGCAGCGAGCTTCCTAACACTGAAGCTTTCTTT. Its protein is CASSELPNTEAFF. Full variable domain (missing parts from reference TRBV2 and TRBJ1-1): EPEVTQTPSHQVTQMGQEVILRCVPISNHLYFYWYRQILGQKVEFLVSFYNNEISEKSEIFDDQFSVERPDGSNFTLKIRSTKLEDSAMYFCASSELPNTEAFFGQGTRLTVV.

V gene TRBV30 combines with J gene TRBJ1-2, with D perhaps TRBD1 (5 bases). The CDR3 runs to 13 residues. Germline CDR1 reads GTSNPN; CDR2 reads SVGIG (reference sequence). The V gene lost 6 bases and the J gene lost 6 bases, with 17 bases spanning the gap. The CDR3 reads CACFMWGLDGYTF. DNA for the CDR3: TGTGCCTGTTTTATGTGGGGCCTCGATGGCTACACCTTC.

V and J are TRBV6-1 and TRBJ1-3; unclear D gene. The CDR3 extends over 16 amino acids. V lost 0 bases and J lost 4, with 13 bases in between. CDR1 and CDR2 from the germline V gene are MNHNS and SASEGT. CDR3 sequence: CASSEAAARGGNTIYF. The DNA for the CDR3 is TGTGCCAGCAGTGAAGCGGCCGCGAGAGGCGGAAACACCATATATTTT.

DNA of the CDR3: TGTGCCAGCAGCAAAGTGGAGACAGGGGGGACGGTGAACACTGAAGCTTTCTTT. It yields the protein CASSKVETGGTVNTEAFF. V usage is TRBV21-1 and J usage is TRBJ1-1; the table names TRBD1, a call not compared with the DNA. TRBV21-1 constitutes a pseudogene. The CDR3 has 18 residues.

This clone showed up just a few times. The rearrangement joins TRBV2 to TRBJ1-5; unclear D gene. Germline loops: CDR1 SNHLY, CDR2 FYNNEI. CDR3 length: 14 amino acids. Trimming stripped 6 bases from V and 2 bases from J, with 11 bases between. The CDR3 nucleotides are TGTGCCAGCAGCACTAGGGTTGGCAATCAGCCCCAGCATTTT. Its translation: CASSTRVGNQPQHF.

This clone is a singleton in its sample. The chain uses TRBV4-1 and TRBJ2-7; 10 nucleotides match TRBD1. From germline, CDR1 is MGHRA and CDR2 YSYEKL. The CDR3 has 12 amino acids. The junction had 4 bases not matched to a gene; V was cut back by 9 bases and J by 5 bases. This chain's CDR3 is CASAGTGDEQYF. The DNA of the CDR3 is TGCGCCAGTGCCGGGACAGGGGACGAGCAGTACTTC.

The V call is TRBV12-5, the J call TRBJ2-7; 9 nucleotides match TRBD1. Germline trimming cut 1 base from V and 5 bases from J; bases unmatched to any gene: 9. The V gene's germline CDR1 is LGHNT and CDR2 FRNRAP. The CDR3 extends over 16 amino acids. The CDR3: CASGLENRDRVHEQYF. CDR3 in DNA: TGTGCTAGTGGTTTGGAGAACCGGGACAGGGTGCACGAGCAGTACTTC. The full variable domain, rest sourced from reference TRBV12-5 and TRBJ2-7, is DARVTQTPRHKVTEMGQEVTMRCQPILGHNTVFWYRQTMMQGLELLAYFRNRAPLDDSGMPKDRFSAEMPDATLATLKIQPSEPRDSAVYFCASGLENRDRVHEQYFGPGTRLTVT.

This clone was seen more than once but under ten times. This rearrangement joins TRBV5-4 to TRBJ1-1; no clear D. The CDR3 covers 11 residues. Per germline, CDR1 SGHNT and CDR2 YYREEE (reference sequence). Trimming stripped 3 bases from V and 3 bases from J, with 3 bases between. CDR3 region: CASSSYTEAFF. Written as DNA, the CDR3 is TGTGCCAGCAGCTCCTACACTGAAGCTTTCTTT.

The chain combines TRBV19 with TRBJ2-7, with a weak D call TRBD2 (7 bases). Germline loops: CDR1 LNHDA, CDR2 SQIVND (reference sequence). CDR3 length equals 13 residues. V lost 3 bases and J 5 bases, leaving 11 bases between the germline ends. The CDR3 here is CASSIGGPNEQYF. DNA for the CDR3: TGTGCCAGTAGTATCGGGGGGCCTAACGAGCAGTACTTC. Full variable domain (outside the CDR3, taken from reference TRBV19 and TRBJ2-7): DGGITQSPKYLFRKEGQNVTLSCEQNLNHDAMYWYRQDPGQGLRLIYYSQIVNDFQKGDIAEGYSVSREKKESFPLTVTSAQKNPTAFYLCASSIGGPNEQYFGPGTRLTVT.

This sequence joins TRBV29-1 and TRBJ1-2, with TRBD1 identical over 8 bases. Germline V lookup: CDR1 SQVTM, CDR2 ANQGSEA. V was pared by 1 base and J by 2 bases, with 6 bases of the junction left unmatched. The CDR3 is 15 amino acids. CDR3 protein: CSVEGGTGINYGYTF. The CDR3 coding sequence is TGCAGCGTTGAAGGCGGGACAGGAATAAACTATGGCTACACCTTC. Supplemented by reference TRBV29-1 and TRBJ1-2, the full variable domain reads SAVISQKPSRDICQRGTSLTIQCQVDSQVTMMFWYRQQPGQSLTLIATANQGSEATYESGFVIDKFPISRPNLTFSTLTVSNMSPEDSSIYLCSVEGGTGINYGYTFGSGTRLTVV.

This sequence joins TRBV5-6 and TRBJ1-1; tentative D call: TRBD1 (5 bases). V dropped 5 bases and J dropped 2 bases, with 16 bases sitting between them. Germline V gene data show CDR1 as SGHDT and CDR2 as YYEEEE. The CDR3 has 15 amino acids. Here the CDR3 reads CASSPEGRANTEAFF. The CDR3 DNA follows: TGTGCCAGCAGTCCTGAGGGCAGGGCTAACACTGAAGCTTTCTTT.

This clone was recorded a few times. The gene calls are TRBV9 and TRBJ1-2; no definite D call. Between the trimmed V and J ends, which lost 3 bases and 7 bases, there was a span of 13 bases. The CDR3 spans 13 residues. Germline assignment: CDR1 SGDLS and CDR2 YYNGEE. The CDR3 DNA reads TGTGCCAGCAGCGCCAGCTACCCATTTGGCTACACCTTC. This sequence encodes CASSASYPFGYTF.

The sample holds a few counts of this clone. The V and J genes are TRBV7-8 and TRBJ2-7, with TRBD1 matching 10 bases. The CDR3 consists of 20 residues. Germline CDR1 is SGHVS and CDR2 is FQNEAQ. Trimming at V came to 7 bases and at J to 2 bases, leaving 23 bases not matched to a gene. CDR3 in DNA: TGTGCCAGCAACCTAGACAGGGGGCGGGTCTTTGGACTAGACGCCTACGAGCAGTACTTC. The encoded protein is CASNLDRGRVFGLDAYEQYF.

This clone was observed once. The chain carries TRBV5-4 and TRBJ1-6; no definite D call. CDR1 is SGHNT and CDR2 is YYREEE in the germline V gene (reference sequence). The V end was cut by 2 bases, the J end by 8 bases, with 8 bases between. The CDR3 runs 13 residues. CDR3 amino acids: CASSFTFDSPLHF. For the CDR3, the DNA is TGTGCCAGCAGCTTTACGTTCGATTCACCCCTCCACTTT.

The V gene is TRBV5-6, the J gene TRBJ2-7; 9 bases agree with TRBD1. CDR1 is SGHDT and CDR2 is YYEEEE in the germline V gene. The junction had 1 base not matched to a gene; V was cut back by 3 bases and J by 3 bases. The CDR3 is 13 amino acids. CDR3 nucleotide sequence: TGTGCCAGCAGCTGGGGACAGGGCTACGAGCAGTACTTC. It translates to CASSWGQGYEQYF.

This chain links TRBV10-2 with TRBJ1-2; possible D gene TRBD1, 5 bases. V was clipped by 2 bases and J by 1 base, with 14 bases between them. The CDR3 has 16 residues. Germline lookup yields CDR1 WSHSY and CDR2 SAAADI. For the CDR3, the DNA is TGCGCCAGCAGTGAGGGCGCCGGGGGGGTTAACTATGGCTACACCTTC. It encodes CASSEGAGGVNYGYTF.

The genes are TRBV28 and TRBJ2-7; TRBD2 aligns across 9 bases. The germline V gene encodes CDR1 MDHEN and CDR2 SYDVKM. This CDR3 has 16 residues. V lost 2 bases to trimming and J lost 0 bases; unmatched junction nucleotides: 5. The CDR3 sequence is CASSLPTSGLSYEQYF. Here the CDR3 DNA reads TGTGCCAGCAGTTTACCCACTAGCGGGCTCTCCTACGAGCAGTACTTC.